Each of the 20 T cell receptor beta chains below was sequenced from the same sample in a study of T cell responses to AZD1222 COVID-19 vaccine. Sequencing was performed with immunoSEQ multiplex PCR; in TCRdb, only in-frame clones are kept and a portion is missing. The table records roughly 130,000 clones, over 75% of them present only once. This material consisted of peripheral blood, taken on day 0 of AZD1222 vaccination. The receptors derive from an adult in good health.

This clone was observed a handful of times. The genes are TRBV4-1 and TRBJ1-1; TRBD1 is a possible D gene (6 bases). The V gene's germline CDR1 is MGHRA and CDR2 YSYEKL. With 1 base removed from V and 2 bases from J, the gap between germline ends came to 17 bases. The CDR3 is 17 residues long. Here the CDR3 DNA reads TGCGCCAGCAGCCAAGCCGTAGGAGGGACACTTAACACTGAAGCTTTCTTT. Its protein is CASSQAVGGTLNTEAFF.

This sequence joins TRBV10-3 and TRBJ1-5; maybe TRBD1 (5 bases). CDR1 and CDR2 from the germline V gene are ENHRY and SYGVKD. CDR3 length: 14 amino acids. V lost 8 bases and J 1 base, leaving 12 bases between the germline ends. The CDR3 DNA follows: TGTGCCATCTCGGGGGTGCTGAGCAATCAGCCCCAGCATTTT. Translated, it gives CAISGVLSNQPQHF.

CDR3 nucleotides: TGTGCCAGCAGCCAGGGAGTACGGGAGCTGTTTTTT. This encodes CASSQGVRELFF. This chain joins TRBV12-3 or TRBV12-4 and TRBJ2-2, with D possibly called TRBD1 or TRBD2 (5 bases each). The V end lost 6 bases, the J end lost 9 bases, and 11 bases lay between the germline ends. The CDR3 contains 12 residues.

The CDR3 DNA follows: TGTGCCAGCAGCGCAGGGGGCAGGACATTGACTAACTATGGCTACACCTTC. It specifies CASSAGGRTLTNYGYTF. V gene TRBV7-8 combines with J gene TRBJ1-2, with 8 bases matching TRBD1. The CDR3 totals 17 residues. Germline trimming cut 5 bases from V and 0 bases from J; bases unmatched to any gene: 11. The germline V gene encodes CDR1 SGHVS and CDR2 FQNEAQ. Based on the CDR3 plus reference TRBV7-8 and TRBJ1-2, the full variable domain is GAGVSQSPRYKVAKRGQDVALRCDPISGHVSLFWYQQALGQGPEFLTYFQNEAQLDKSGLPSDRFFAERPEGSVSTLKIQRTQQEDSAVYLCASSAGGRTLTNYGYTFGSGTRLTVV.

The chain links TRBV27 to TRBJ2-2; D gene uncertain. With 4 bases removed from V and 5 bases from J, the gap between germline ends came to 11 bases. CDR1 MNHEY and CDR2 SMNVEV come from the germline V gene (reference sequence). The CDR3 totals 14 residues. CDR3 sequence reads: CASSYEMGTGELFF. DNA for the CDR3: TGTGCCAGCAGTTACGAGATGGGAACCGGGGAGCTGTTTTTT.

The chain has TRBV9 and TRBJ2-2, with 9 bases identical to TRBD1. The ends lost 0 bases at V and 7 bases at J; junction bases unmatched: 7. This CDR3 is built from 16 residues. The germline V gene encodes CDR1 SGDLS and CDR2 YYNGEE. The CDR3, as DNA: TGTGCCAGCAGCGTAGATGGGACAGGGATAATCGGGGAGCTGTTTTTT. Its protein is CASSVDGTGIIGELFF.

The chain employs TRBV25-1 and TRBJ2-7; 7 bases fit TRBD2. CDR3 length: 14 residues. Germline V CDR1 and CDR2: MGHDK, SYGVNS. V was clipped by 4 bases and J by 6 bases; unmatched bases: 9. This CDR3 is CASSASGAWFEQYF. For the CDR3, the DNA is TGTGCCAGCAGTGCTAGCGGCGCGTGGTTCGAGCAGTACTTC.

The chain links TRBV9 to TRBJ2-1; possible D gene TRBD2, 5 bases. Germline V CDR1 and CDR2: SGDLS, YYNGEE. V gave up 0 bases and J gave up 10 bases, with 14 bases separating them. CDR3 length: 14 amino acids. DNA of the CDR3: TGTGCCAGCAGCGTAGGAAGCTGGACTTCCGAGCAGTTCTTC. Amino acid sequence: CASSVGSWTSEQFF.

In nucleotides, the CDR3 is TGTGCCAGCAGCCAAGATCAAGGGGACATTCAGTACTTC. It translates to CASSQDQGDIQYF. This chain links TRBV3-1 (or the pseudogene TRBV3-2) with TRBJ2-4, with TRBD1 as a possible D gene (5 bases). Between the trimmed V and J ends, which lost 0 bases and 8 bases, there was a span of 8 bases. Germline CDR1 is LGHDT and CDR2 is YNNKEL (reference sequence). This CDR3 region has 13 residues.

This chain links TRBV27 with TRBJ2-2; 10 nucleotides match TRBD1. The CDR3 has 17 residues. Germline assignment: CDR1 MNHEY and CDR2 SMNVEV (reference sequence). J lost 7 bases, V lost 0 bases, and 8 bases had no gene match. CDR3 nucleotides: TGTGCCAGCAGTTTATCGGCCGGGACAGGGGTTAGCGGGGAGCTGTTTTTT. It specifies CASSLSAGTGVSGELFF.

This chain links TRBV9 with TRBJ2-5; 8 bases agree with TRBD1. Germline CDR1 and CDR2: SGDLS and YYNGEE. The J segment lost 2 bases and the V segment lost 4 bases, leaving 7 bases of the junction unmatched. There are 15 residues in the CDR3. The CDR3 DNA reads TGTGCCAGCAGCCGTTGGCACAGGGGGCAAGAGACCCAGTACTTC. Translated: CASSRWHRGQETQYF.

The chain uses TRBV12-5 and TRBJ1-5; no clear D gene. The CDR3 sequence is 13 residues long. The germline V gene encodes CDR1 LGHNT and CDR2 FRNRAP. Trimming took off 4 bases at V and 3 bases at J, with 7 bases between the two ends. The CDR3 loop is CASGSGFNQPQHF. Here the CDR3 DNA reads TGTGCTAGTGGTTCCGGGTTCAATCAGCCCCAGCATTTT.

This clone was counted a few times. The rearrangement uses TRBV7-8 and TRBJ1-4, with D maybe TRBD1 (5 bases). The V gene's germline CDR1 is SGHVS and CDR2 FQNEAQ. The CDR3 is made up of 14 amino acids. Deletions cut 3 bases from V and 11 bases from J, with 16 bases between. CDR3 sequence reads: CASSLGQGAMKLFF. CDR3 coding DNA: TGTGCCAGCAGCTTGGGTCAGGGTGCGATGAAACTGTTTTTT.

The CDR3 nucleotides are TGTGCCACTGCGAGGACAACCAGGAACACCGGGGAGCTGTTTTTT. It encodes CATARTTRNTGELFF. The gene calls are TRBV7-2 and TRBJ2-2; D is possibly TRBD1 (5 bases). Germline CDR1 SGHTA, CDR2 FQGNSA. CDR3 size: 15 residues. The V end was cut by 10 bases, the J end by 1 base, with 16 bases between.

This clone has only one observation. The rearrangement links TRBV28 to TRBJ2-1, with 9 positions matching TRBD1. The CDR3 sequence is 15 residues long. The trim removed 5 bases at V and 0 bases at J, leaving 2 bases unmatched. The germline gives CDR1 MDHEN, CDR2 SYDVKM. The CDR3 spells CASSRDRDSYNEQFF. The CDR3 DNA reads TGTGCCAGCAGTAGGGACAGGGACTCCTACAATGAGCAGTTCTTC.

This clone was detected a few times. Other DNA sequences in this sample translate to the same CDR3. The V call is TRBV6-5, the J call TRBJ2-7; D is unclear. The V end was cut by 0 bases, the J end by 0 bases, with 3 bases between. Germline CDR1 reads MNHEY; CDR2 reads SVGAGI. The CDR3 spans 13 residues. The CDR3 is CASSYSTSYEQYF. For the CDR3, the DNA is TGTGCCAGCAGTTACTCGACCTCCTACGAGCAGTACTTC.

The V and J genes are TRBV19 and TRBJ1-1, with D unclear. The germline V gene encodes CDR1 LNHDA and CDR2 SQIVND (reference sequence). Between the trimmed V and J ends, which lost 1 base and 1 base, there was a span of 7 bases. The CDR3 has 14 amino acids. CDR3 sequence (DNA): TGTGCCAGTAGTATAGCTGGGCCGAACACTGAAGCTTTCTTT. This encodes CASSIAGPNTEAFF.

The chain uses TRBV21-1 and TRBJ2-6; the table's D call, TRBD1, was not checked against the DNA. TRBV21-1 is a recognized pseudogene. CDR3 length equals 14 residues. CDR3: CARTGSSGANVLTF. The CDR3 DNA is TGTGCCAGGACAGGGTCCTCTGGGGCCAACGTCCTGACTTTC.

The chain is built from TRBV19 and TRBJ1-6; TRBD1 is a possible D gene (6 bases). Germline CDR1 reads LNHDA; CDR2 reads SQIVND (reference sequence). Deletions cut 6 bases from V and 7 bases from J, with 13 bases between. The CDR3 extends over 14 amino acids. The CDR3 reads CASSITDSNSPLHF. The CDR3 coding sequence is TGTGCCAGTAGCATCACGGACAGCAATTCACCCCTCCACTTT.

This clone was counted once. The chain employs TRBV12-3 or TRBV12-4 and TRBJ2-7; D gene uncertain. The CDR3 contains 13 residues. V lost 4 bases, J lost 3 bases, and 10 bases lay in between. This CDR3 reads CASSWEGLYEQYF. The CDR3 DNA sequence: TGTGCCAGCAGTTGGGAAGGGCTCTACGAGCAGTACTTC.